At least ten counts were recorded for the clone carrying this TCR beta chain. Clinicians diagnosed patients from clinical symptoms, serum thyroxine and TRAb, thyroid ultrasound and orbital computed tomography. This sample is part of a study of T cells in Graves' hyperthyroidism and ophthalmopathy. Germline CDR1 reads MDHEN; CDR2 reads SYDVKM. The CDR3 is 16 amino acids. The ends lost 6 bases at V and 6 bases at J; junction bases unmatched: 12. Researchers amplified the TCR beta CDR3 regions from RNA transcripts. Researchers ran a first-round RT-PCR on the TCR CDR3 using the HTBI primer set. TCRdb passed the multiplex PCR reads through MiXCR, listing each CDR3 protein once. The data hold fewer than 350,000 distinct CDR3 sequences, with roughly 13% observed a single time.

This clonotype originated in a woman in her thirties or forties with Graves' hyperthyroidism. The J gene is TRBJ1-5, the V gene TRBV28; 9 bases fit TRBD1. Sequencing was performed on blood. The CDR3 DNA sequence: TGTGCCAGCAGAAAACAAACAGGGGGCGAACGTCAGCCCCAGCATTTT. It encodes CASRKQTGGERQPQHF.